Each of the 18 T cell receptor beta chains below was sequenced from the same sample in a study of CD8+CD57+ T cells in acquired aplastic anemia. Genomic DNA constituted the template upon which TCR beta VDJ and CDR3 profiling was performed. TCRdb analysed the reads with MiXCR anew, one entry per CDR3 protein. The repertoire has hundreds of thousands of distinct CDR3 sequences, approximately 70% of them found once; the top ten carry 3.5% to 4.5%. The material sequenced was sorted CD4+, CD8+, or CD8+CD57+ T cells (not recorded which) from PBMCs. Every receptor here comes from a human donor in good health, serving as a control.

In the case of this clonotype: The conserved phenylalanine or tryptophan normally closing the CDR3 is absent here, so this likely arose from a read error. DNA of the CDR3: TGCGCCAGCAGCTTGGCCAACGACAGGGTAAAACTGTTTCTT. Residues: CASSLANDRVKLFL. The chain joins TRBV5-1 to TRBJ1-4, with 7 bases that match TRBD1. The CDR3 has 14 residues. Germline V gene data show CDR1 as SGHRS and CDR2 as YFSETQ. V dropped 0 bases and J dropped 10; count of bases not matched to a gene: 6.

V gene TRBV12-3 or TRBV12-4 combines with J gene TRBJ2-7; D might be TRBD1 or TRBD2, each matching 5 bases. The V end was cut by 9 bases, the J end by 5 bases, with 26 bases between. The CDR3 has 16 amino acids. CDR3 protein: CASGSVLRTPRDEQYF. The CDR3 nucleotides are TGTGCCAGTGGTTCGGTATTACGGACACCGAGGGACGAGCAGTACTTC.

The chain couples TRBV7-2 to TRBJ1-1, with 7 nucleotides matching TRBD1. The V segment lost 5 bases and the J segment 4 bases; nucleotides outside the gene matches: 10. The CDR3 covers 15 residues. CDR1 and CDR2 (germline): SGHTA, FQGNSA. This CDR3 is CASSHRDSETTEAFF. The CDR3 region has the DNA TGTGCCAGCAGCCACCGGGACAGTGAAACCACTGAAGCTTTCTTT.

The rearrangement links TRBV20-1 to TRBJ2-7; 9 bases fit TRBD1. The V and J ends lost 3 bases and 2 bases, in that order; junction bases with no gene match: 8. This CDR3 comprises 15 residues. The germline gives CDR1 DFQATT, CDR2 SNEGSKA (reference sequence). For the CDR3, the DNA is TGCAGTGCTAGTGACTCCGGGACAGGGACCTACGAGCAGTACTTC. As protein: CSASDSGTGTYEQYF.

This chain's CDR3 is CASSLQGLAYTEAFF. As DNA, the CDR3 is TGTGCCAGCAGTTTACAGGGGCTAGCGTACACTGAAGCTTTCTTT. The genes are TRBV12-3 or TRBV12-4 and TRBJ1-1; D might be TRBD1 (6 bases). The CDR3 covers 15 residues. Trimming took off 2 bases at V and 3 bases at J, with 13 bases between the two ends.

The chain joins TRBV20-1 to TRBJ1-6; D is undetermined. The CDR3 is 10 residues long. In germline, CDR1 is DFQATT, CDR2 SNEGSKA (reference sequence). With 2 bases removed from V and 17 bases from J, the gap between germline ends came to 10 bases. This CDR3 is CSARQPPFHF. In nucleotides, the CDR3 is TGCAGTGCTAGACAGCCGCCCTTCCACTTT.

Worth noting for this clonotype: Without the conserved terminal phenylalanine or tryptophan, this CDR3 likely stems from a read error. Because the CDR3's place on the DNA is in doubt, the DNA is left out and the CDR3 is given as listed by TCRdb. The CDR3 reads CASSVGRTGFN. The V and J genes are TRBV9 and TRBJ1-1. Germline CDR1 and CDR2: SGDLS and YYNGEE. The CDR3 length equals 11 residues, ends included.

This clonotype was picked up many times. The chain has TRBV19 and TRBJ2-6, with no clear D. In germline, CDR1 is LNHDA, CDR2 SQIVND (reference sequence). Trimming stripped 2 bases from V and 4 bases from J, with 9 bases between. This CDR3 contains 15 residues. The CDR3 DNA reads as TGTGCCAGTAGTATACCGGCGAGGGGGGCCAACGTCCTGACTTTC. This translates into CASSIPARGANVLTF.

This clonotype was seen just once. The chain joins TRBV6-1 to TRBJ2-3, with TRBD1 matching 11 bases. There are 16 residues in the CDR3. The V and J ends lost 8 bases and 6 bases, in that order; junction bases with no gene match: 13. CDR1 and CDR2 (germline): MNHNS, SASEGT. In DNA form, the CDR3 reads TGTGCCAGCGCCGGGCCCTGGGACAGGGGGGGGGATACGCAGTATTTT. This codes for CASAGPWDRGGDTQYF.

About this clonotype itself: At one of its ends the junction is not consistent with the germline gene, which may arise from a read error. This sequence joins TRBV7-8 and TRBJ2-7; D is undetermined. CDR1 and CDR2 from the germline V gene are SGHVS and FQNEAQ. The CDR3 has 14 amino acids. The CDR3 DNA is TGTGCCAGCAGCCTTGGGCAGGCCCACACCGAGCAGCTCTTC. Protein product: CASSLGQAHTEQLF.

Details on this clonotype: A junction end diverges from the germline sequence, so it may reflect a read error. The chain recombines TRBV5-1 with TRBJ2-5, with no clear D. CDR1 and CDR2 (germline): SGHRS, YFSETQ. The CDR3 has 11 amino acids. The CDR3 DNA reads as TGCGCCAGCAGCCCGGGTGAGTACTATGGCTTC. Protein product: CASSPGEYYGF.

CDR3 sequence (DNA): TGTGCCAGCAGTGAAGGGACACTTGTCTACGAGCAGTACTTC. It specifies CASSEGTLVYEQYF. This chain links TRBV9 with TRBJ2-7, with D possibly TRBD1 on 6 matching bases. CDR1 is SGDLS, CDR2 YYNGEE, per germline. CDR3 length equals 14 residues. V was shortened by 5 bases and J by 3 bases, with 15 bases between the two germline ends.

The chain recombines TRBV9 with TRBJ1-6; no definite D call. The CDR3 consists of 15 residues. CDR1 is SGDLS, CDR2 YYNGEE, per germline. Trimming shortened V by 0 bases and J by 13 bases, and 17 bases separated the two germline ends. This chain's CDR3 is CASSVGIGEKLPLHF. DNA for the CDR3: TGTGCCAGCAGCGTAGGTATTGGAGAAAAACTGCCCCTCCACTTT.

This clonotype was found many times. The CDR3 DNA reads as TGTGCCAGCGGGATCCGGACAGATCGAAAAGCTTTCTTT. Amino acids: CASGIRTDRKAFF. This sequence joins TRBV11-2 and TRBJ1-1, with TRBD1 as a possible D gene (6 bases). V was clipped by 8 bases and J by 9 bases, with 19 bases between them. Germline V gene sequence: CDR1 SGHAT, CDR2 FQNNGV. CDR3 length equals 13 residues.

The V call is TRBV7-2, the J call TRBJ2-3; 8 bases agree with TRBD2. The CDR3 has 15 amino acids. Per germline, CDR1 SGHTA and CDR2 FQGNSA. J lost 4 bases, V lost 0 bases, and 3 bases had no gene match. The CDR3 loop is CASSLASGESDTQYF. The DNA for the CDR3 is TGTGCCAGCAGCTTAGCTAGCGGGGAATCAGATACGCAGTATTTT.

J is TRBJ2-3 and V is TRBV9, with 11 bases lining up with TRBD2. CDR3 size: 15 residues. From germline, CDR1 is SGDLS and CDR2 YYNGEE. Trimming removed 1 base from V and 11 bases from J; junction bases left unmatched: 9. CDR3 amino acids: CASSVIAGGRSEQYF. The CDR3, as DNA: TGTGCCAGCAGCGTAATAGCGGGGGGGCGGTCTGAGCAGTATTTT.

In its sample, this clonotype was seen once. Because the CDR3 is missing its conserved closing phenylalanine or tryptophan, this is likely a read error. The limits of the CDR3 on the DNA are not certain, so only TCRdb's listed CDR3 is given. V and J are TRBV7-3 and TRBJ1-1; TRBD1, as called in the table, went unchecked against the DNA. Germline V gene lookup returns CDR1 SGHTA and CDR2 FQGTGA. The CDR3 is 13 amino acids long, termini counted. The CDR3 region is CASSQDGGSEALC.

The rearrangement uses TRBV20-1 and TRBJ2-5; 10 bases line up with TRBD1. CDR1 is DFQATT and CDR2 is SNEGSKA in the germline V gene (reference sequence). The V segment lost 4 bases and the J segment 3 bases; nucleotides outside the gene matches: 8. This CDR3 has 15 residues. CDR3 DNA sequence: TGCAGTGCTAAAGTAAGGACAGGGGGGAAAGAGACCCAGTACTTC. It yields the protein CSAKVRTGGKETQYF.